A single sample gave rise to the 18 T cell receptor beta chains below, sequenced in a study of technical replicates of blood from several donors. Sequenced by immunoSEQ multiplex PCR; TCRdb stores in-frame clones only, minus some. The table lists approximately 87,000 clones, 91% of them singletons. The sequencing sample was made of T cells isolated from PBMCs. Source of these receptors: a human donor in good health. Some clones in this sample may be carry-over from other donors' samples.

The CDR3: CASRGLAGGPPPEQYF. In DNA form, the CDR3 reads TGTGCCAGCAGGGGACTAGCGGGAGGGCCCCCCCCCGAGCAGTACTTC. The chain is built from TRBV28 and TRBJ2-7; 16 bases map to TRBD2. The CDR3 has 16 amino acids. V shed 6 bases, J shed 6 bases, and the junction held 8 bases outside the gene matches. Germline V gene data show CDR1 as MDHEN and CDR2 as SYDVKM.

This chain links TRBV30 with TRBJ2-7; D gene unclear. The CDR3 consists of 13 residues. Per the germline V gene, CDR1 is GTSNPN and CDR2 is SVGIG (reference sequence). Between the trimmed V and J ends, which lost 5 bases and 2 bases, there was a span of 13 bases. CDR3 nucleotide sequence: TGTGCCTGGTCACTTACTGATACCTACGAGCAGTACTTC. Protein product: CAWSLTDTYEQYF.

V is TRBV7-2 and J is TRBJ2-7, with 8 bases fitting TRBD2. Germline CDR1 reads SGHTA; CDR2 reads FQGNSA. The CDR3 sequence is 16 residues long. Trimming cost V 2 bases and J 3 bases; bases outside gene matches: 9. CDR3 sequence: CASSLIGAGGSYEQYF. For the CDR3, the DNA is TGTGCCAGCAGCTTAATAGGGGCGGGAGGCAGCTACGAGCAGTACTTC.

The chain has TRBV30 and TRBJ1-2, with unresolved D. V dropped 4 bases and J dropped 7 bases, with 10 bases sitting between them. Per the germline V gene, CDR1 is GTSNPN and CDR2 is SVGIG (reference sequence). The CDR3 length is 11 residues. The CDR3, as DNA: TGTGCCTGGACTAGCGGCGGTGGCTACACCTTC. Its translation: CAWTSGGGYTF.

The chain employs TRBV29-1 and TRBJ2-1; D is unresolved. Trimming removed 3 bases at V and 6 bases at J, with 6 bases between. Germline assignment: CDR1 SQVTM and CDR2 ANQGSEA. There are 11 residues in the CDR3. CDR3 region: CSVDPSNEQFF. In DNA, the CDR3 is TGCAGCGTTGACCCTAGCAATGAGCAGTTCTTC.

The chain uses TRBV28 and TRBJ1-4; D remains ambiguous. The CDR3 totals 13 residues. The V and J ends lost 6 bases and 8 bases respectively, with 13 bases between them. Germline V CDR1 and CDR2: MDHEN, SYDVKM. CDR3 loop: CASSGVFNEKLFF. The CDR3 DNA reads TGTGCCAGCAGCGGGGTTTTTAACGAAAAACTGTTTTTT.

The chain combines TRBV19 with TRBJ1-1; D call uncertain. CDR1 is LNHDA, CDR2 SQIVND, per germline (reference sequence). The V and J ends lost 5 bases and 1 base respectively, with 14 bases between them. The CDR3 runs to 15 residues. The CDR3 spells CASSPSGLRNTEAFF. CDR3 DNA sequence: TGTGCCAGTAGTCCCTCTGGACTGAGGAACACTGAAGCTTTCTTT.

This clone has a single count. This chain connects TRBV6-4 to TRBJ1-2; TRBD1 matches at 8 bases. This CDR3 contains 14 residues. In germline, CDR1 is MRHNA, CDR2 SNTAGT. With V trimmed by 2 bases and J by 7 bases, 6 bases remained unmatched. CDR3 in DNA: TGTGCCAGCAGTGACGGCCAGGGGGCGAGTGGCTACACCTTC. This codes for CASSDGQGASGYTF.

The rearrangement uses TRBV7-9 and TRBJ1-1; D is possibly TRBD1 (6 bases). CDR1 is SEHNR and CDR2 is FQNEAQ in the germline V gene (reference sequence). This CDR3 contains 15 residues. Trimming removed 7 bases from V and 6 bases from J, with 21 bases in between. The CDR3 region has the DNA TGTGCCAGCACAGACCGGGGGGCGCTTAGGTCTGAAGCTTTCTTT. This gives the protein CASTDRGALRSEAFF.

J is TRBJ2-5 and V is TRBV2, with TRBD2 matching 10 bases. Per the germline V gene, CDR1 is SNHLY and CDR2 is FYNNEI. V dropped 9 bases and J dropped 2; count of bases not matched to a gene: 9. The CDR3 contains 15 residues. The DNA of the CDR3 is TGTGCCAGGGAAACAGGACTAGCGGATCAAGAGACCCAGTACTTC. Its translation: CARETGLADQETQYF. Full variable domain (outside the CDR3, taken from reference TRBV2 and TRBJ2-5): EPEVTQTPSHQVTQMGQEVILRCVPISNHLYFYWYRQILGQKVEFLVSFYNNEISEKSEIFDDQFSVERPDGSNFTLKIRSTKLEDSAMYFCARETGLADQETQYFGPGTRLLVL.

The CDR3 DNA is TGTGCCACCAGCAGAGCGTCAGGGGGATCGAACTATGGCTACACCTTC. This codes for CATSRASGGSNYGYTF. The rearrangement uses TRBV15 and TRBJ1-2; 7 bases match TRBD1. Trimming at V came to 1 base and at J to 2 bases, leaving 7 bases not matched to a gene. Per germline, CDR1 LNHNV and CDR2 YYDKDF (reference sequence). This CDR3 is built from 16 residues.

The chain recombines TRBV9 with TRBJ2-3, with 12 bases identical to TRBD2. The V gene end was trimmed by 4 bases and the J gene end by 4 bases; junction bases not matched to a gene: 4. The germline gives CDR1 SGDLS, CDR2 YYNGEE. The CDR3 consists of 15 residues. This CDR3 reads CASSPRTSGADTQYF. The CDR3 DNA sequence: TGTGCCAGCAGCCCCCGGACTAGCGGGGCAGATACGCAGTATTTT. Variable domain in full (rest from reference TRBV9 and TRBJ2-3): DSGVTQTPKHLITATGQRVTLRCSPRSGDLSVYWYQQSLDQGLQFLIQYYNGEERAKGNILERFSAQQFPDLHSELNLSSLELGDSALYFCASSPRTSGADTQYFGPGTRLTVL.

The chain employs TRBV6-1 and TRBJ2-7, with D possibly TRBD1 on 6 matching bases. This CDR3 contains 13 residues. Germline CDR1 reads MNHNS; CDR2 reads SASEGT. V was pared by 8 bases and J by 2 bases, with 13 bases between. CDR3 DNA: TGTGCCAGCCTAGGGGGTAACACCTACGAGCAGTACTTC. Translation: CASLGGNTYEQYF.

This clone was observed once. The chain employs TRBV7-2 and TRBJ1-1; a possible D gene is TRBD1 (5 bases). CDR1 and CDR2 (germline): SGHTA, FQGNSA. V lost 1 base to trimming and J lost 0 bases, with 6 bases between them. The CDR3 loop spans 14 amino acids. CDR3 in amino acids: CASSLVGVNTEAFF. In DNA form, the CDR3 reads TGTGCCAGCAGCTTAGTAGGGGTGAACACTGAAGCTTTCTTT.

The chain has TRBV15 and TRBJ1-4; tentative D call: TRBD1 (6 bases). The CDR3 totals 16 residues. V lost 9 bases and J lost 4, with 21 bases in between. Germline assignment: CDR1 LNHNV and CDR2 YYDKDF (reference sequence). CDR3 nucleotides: TGTGCCACGTACGAGATGAGAGGGGGTAGTAATGAAAAACTGTTTTTT. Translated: CATYEMRGGSNEKLFF.

In nucleotides, the CDR3 is TGTGCCATCAGTGAAACTTTGAACACCGGGGAGCTGTTTTTT. Encoded protein: CAISETLNTGELFF. This chain uses TRBV10-3 with TRBJ2-2, with no clear D. Trimming took off 3 bases at V and 1 base at J, with 6 bases between the two ends. The CDR3 has 14 residues. From germline, CDR1 is ENHRY and CDR2 SYGVKD.

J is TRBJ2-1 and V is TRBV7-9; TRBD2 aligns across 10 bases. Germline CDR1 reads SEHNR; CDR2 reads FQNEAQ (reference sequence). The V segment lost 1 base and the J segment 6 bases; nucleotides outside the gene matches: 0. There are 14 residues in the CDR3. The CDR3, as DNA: TGTGCCAGCAGCTTAGGACTAGCGGGCAATGAGCAGTTCTTC. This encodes CASSLGLAGNEQFF.

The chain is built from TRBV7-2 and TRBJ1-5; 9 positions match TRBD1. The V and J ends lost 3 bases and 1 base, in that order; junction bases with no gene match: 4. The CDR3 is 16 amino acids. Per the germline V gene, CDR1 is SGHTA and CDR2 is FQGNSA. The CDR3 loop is CASSFTGGASNQPQHF. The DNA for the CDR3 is TGTGCCAGCAGCTTTACAGGGGGCGCAAGCAATCAGCCCCAGCATTTT.